These 5 T cell receptor beta chains originate from one sample sequenced in a study of PD-L1 blockade in urothelial cancer. Measured with immunoSEQ multiplex PCR; TCRdb has only the in-frame clones, and not every one. The data show 60,000 or so clones, around 86% seen once. Time point described: pretreatment peripheral blood. This sample comprised PBMCs, obtained around atezolizumab (anti-PD-L1) treatment. Source of these receptors: a man between 65 and 80 years old with urothelial cancer.

This clone appeared once. The chain joins TRBV7-2 to TRBJ1-1; D unresolved. Germline V lookup: CDR1 SGHTA, CDR2 FQGNSA. V dropped 3 bases and J dropped 3 bases, with 8 bases sitting between them. The CDR3 runs 13 residues. CDR3 residues: CASSFTQYTEAFF. The CDR3 DNA reads as TGTGCCAGCAGCTTCACCCAGTACACTGAAGCTTTCTTT.

CDR3 DNA: TGTGCCTGGAGTGCCCCCGGACTAGCGGGTTTAAATGAGCAGTTCTTC. Its protein is CAWSAPGLAGLNEQFF. The rearrangement uses TRBV30 and TRBJ2-1; 11 bases are shared with TRBD2. Unmatched junction bases numbered 9, after V lost 1 base and J lost 7 bases. CDR3 length: 16 amino acids. CDR1 and CDR2 (germline): GTSNPN, SVGIG (reference sequence).

This chain links TRBV6-5 with TRBJ2-3; 13 bases are a match to TRBD2. The trim removed 2 bases at V and 3 bases at J, leaving 2 bases unmatched. CDR3 length: 16 amino acids. Germline CDR1 MNHEY, CDR2 SVGAGI. The CDR3 loop reads CASSYGGLAGTDTQYF. The CDR3 bases are TGTGCCAGCAGTTACGGGGGACTAGCGGGAACAGATACGCAGTATTTT.

This clone showed up just once. The CDR3 protein is CASLPGQGMNEQFF. The CDR3 DNA reads TGTGCCAGCCTACCGGGACAGGGAATGAATGAGCAGTTCTTC. This rearrangement joins TRBV18 to TRBJ2-1; 9 bases match TRBD1. Germline V gene data show CDR1 as KGHSH and CDR2 as LQKENI. The CDR3 extends over 14 amino acids. The J segment lost 7 bases and the V segment lost 8 bases, leaving 9 bases of the junction unmatched.

In this sample, this clone turned up once. V usage is TRBV2 and J usage is TRBJ2-7; TRBD2 might be the D (6 bases). This CDR3 comprises 15 residues. Germline V CDR1 and CDR2: SNHLY, FYNNEI. The V end lost 6 bases, the J end lost 3 bases, and 18 bases lay between the germline ends. The CDR3 nucleotides read TGTGCCAGCAGGGGAGGAGCTAAGGTTTTCTACGAGCAGTACTTC. As protein: CASRGGAKVFYEQYF.